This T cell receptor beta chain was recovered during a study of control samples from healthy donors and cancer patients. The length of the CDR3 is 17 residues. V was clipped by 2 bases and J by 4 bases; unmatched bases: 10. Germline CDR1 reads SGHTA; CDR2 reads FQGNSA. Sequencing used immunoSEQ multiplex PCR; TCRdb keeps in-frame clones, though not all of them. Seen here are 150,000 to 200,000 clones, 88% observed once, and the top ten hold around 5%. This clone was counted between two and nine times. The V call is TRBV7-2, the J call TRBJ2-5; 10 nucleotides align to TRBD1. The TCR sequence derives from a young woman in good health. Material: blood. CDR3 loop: CASSLLTGGVKIETQYF. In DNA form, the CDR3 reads TGTGCCAGCAGCTTATTGACAGGGGGCGTTAAGATAGAGACCCAGTACTTC.